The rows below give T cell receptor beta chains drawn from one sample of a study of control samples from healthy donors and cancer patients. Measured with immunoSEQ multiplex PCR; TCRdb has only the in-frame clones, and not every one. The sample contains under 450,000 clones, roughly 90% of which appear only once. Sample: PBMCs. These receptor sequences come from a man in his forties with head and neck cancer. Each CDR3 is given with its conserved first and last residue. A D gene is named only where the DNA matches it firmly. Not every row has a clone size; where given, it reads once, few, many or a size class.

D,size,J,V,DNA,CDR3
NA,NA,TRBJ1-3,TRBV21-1,TGTGCCAGCAGCAAAGCTGGGCCGGCCATATATTTT,CASSKAGPAIYF
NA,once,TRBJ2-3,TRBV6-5,TGTGCCAGTTCCCCCAATGTGTATACGCAGTATTTT,CASSPNVYTQYF
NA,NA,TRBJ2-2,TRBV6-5,TGTGCCAGCACCCGGGATCAGGGAACCGGGGAGCTGTTTTTT,CASTRDQGTGELFF
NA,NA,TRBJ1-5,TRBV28,TGTGCCAGCAGTTTTGGGGGGAAGCCCCAGCATTTT,CASSFGGKPQHF
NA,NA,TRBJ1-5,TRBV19,TGTGCCAGTAGCCCACAGGGAGGTAGCAATCAGCCCCAGCATTTT,CASSPQGGSNQPQHF
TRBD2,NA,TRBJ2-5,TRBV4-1,TGCGCCAGCAGCCAATCCACTAGCGGGGGGCCTGCCATACGAGAGACCCAGTACTTC,CASSQSTSGGPAIRETQYF
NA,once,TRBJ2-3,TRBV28,TGTGCCAGCAGCTTCGGAGGGCCCGATTTTGGAGATACGCAGTATTTT,CASSFGGPDFGDTQYF
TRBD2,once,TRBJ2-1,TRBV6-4,TGTGCCAGCAGTGATTCAGAACTAGCGGGGGATGAGCAGTTCTTC,CASSDSELAGDEQFF
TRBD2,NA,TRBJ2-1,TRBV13,TGTGCCAGCACCCCTAGCGGGAGCAGCTCCTACAATGAGCAGTTCTTC,CASTPSGSSSYNEQFF
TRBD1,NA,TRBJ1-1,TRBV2,TGTGCCAGCAAACCGGACAGGGTCGGTACTGAAGCTTTCTTT,CASKPDRVGTEAFF
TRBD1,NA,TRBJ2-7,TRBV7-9,TGTGCCAGCAGCTTAGTACCTCGGACAGGTCAATCCTACGAGCAGTACTTC,CASSLVPRTGQSYEQYF
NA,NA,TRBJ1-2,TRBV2,TGTGCCAGCTTGCCCGGGACGGCCTATGGCTACACCTTC,CASLPGTAYGYTF
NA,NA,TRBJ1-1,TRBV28,TGTGCCAGCCACCCGCCTGCGGTGACGACTATGAACACTGAAGCTTTCTTT,CASHPPAVTTMNTEAFF
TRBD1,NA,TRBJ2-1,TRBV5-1,TGCGCCAGCAGCTTTCAGACCGGGACAGCCTACAATGAGCAGTTCTTC,CASSFQTGTAYNEQFF
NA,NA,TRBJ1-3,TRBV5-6,TGTGCCAGCACGAGGGGAATACCTGGAAACACCATATATTTT,CASTRGIPGNTIYF
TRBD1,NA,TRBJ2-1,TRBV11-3,TGTGCCAGCAGCTCGCGGGGACAGGGGGCTTGGGATGAGCAGTTCTTC,CASSSRGQGAWDEQFF
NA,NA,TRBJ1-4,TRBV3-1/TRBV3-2,TGTGCCAGCAGCCAAGATCCCCAGGGGAGGGAAAAACTGTTTTTT,CASSQDPQGREKLFF
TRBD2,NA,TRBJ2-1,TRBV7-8,TGTGCCAGCAGCGGACGGGGGGGCCTCTACAATGAGCAGTTCTTC,CASSGRGGLYNEQFF
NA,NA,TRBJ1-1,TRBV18,TGTGCCAGCTCACAACGGACAGAGAACACTGAAGCTTTCTTT,CASSQRTENTEAFF
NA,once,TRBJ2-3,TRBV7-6,TGTGCCAGCAGCTTTGGCACAGATACGCAGTATTTT,CASSFGTDTQYF
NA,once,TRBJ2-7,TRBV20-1,TGCAGTGCTAGTGCAGGGATTAGTTACGAGCAGTACTTC,CSASAGISYEQYF
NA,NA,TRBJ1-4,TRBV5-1,TGCGCCAGCAGCTCTGGATGGAATGAAAAACTGTTTTTT,CASSSGWNEKLFF
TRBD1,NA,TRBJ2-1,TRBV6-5,TGTGCCAGCAGGACCACCGGGACAGGGGGCCAGAAGCAGTTCTTC,CASRTTGTGGQKQFF
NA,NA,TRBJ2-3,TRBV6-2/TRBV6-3,TGTGCCAGCAGTGACAGAGTCCGGGCAGATACGCAGTATTTT,CASSDRVRADTQYF
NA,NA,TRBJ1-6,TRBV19,TGTGCCAGTAGCACAGTAGGTAGCAATTCACCCCTCCACTTT,CASSTVGSNSPLHF